Below, 21 T cell receptor beta chains from the same sample are listed, as sequenced in a study of blood T cell repertoires in COVID-19. Repertoires were generated with immunoSEQ multiplex PCR, while TCRdb's copy carries only in-frame clones and drops some. The table lists about 56,000 clones, 80% to 90% of them singletons. Sequencing input: peripheral blood. The receptors were sampled from a woman of 80 years or more with acute or convalescent COVID-19.

The rearrangement links TRBV6-5 to TRBJ2-7; perhaps TRBD1 as D (6 bases). CDR3 length equals 13 residues. The germline V and J ends were trimmed by 2 bases and 4 bases, with 9 bases remaining between them. CDR1 is MNHEY and CDR2 is SVGAGI in the germline V gene. The CDR3 nucleotides are TGTGCCAGCAGTTACATCCAGGGGTACGAGCAGTACTTC. Its translation: CASSYIQGYEQYF.

This chain joins TRBV11-3 and TRBJ2-2, with 7 nucleotides matching TRBD1. The J segment lost 4 bases and the V segment lost 5 bases, leaving 7 bases of the junction unmatched. Germline CDR1 SGHNT, CDR2 YENEEA. The CDR3 length is 15 residues. CDR3 DNA: TGTGCCAGCAGCCCCTGGGCAGGGGGCACCGGGGAGCTGTTTTTT. Amino acids: CASSPWAGGTGELFF.

The chain couples TRBV2 to TRBJ2-3, with 8 bases that match TRBD2. CDR1 and CDR2 (germline): SNHLY, FYNNEI. The V segment lost 2 bases and the J segment 1 base; nucleotides outside the gene matches: 2. CDR3 size: 15 residues. CDR3 protein: CASSEQLAGTDTQYF. In DNA form, the CDR3 reads TGTGCCAGCAGTGAACAACTAGCGGGCACAGATACGCAGTATTTT.

With respect to this clone: Within the sample, other DNA sequences also encode this same CDR3. This chain links TRBV11-2 with TRBJ2-1, with a possible D match to TRBD2 (6 bases). V lost 0 bases to trimming and J lost 1 base, with 7 bases between them. The CDR3 extends over 15 amino acids. From germline, CDR1 is SGHAT and CDR2 FQNNGV. The CDR3 region has the DNA TGTGCCAGCAGCTTAGAACGGGGGTCCTACAATGAGCAGTTCTTC. It encodes CASSLERGSYNEQFF.

The gene calls are TRBV2 and TRBJ2-1, with 8 nucleotides matching TRBD2. The CDR3 contains 15 residues. Looked up from germline, CDR1 is SNHLY and CDR2 is FYNNEI. V trimming: 3 bases; J trimming: 9 bases; junction bases outside the gene matches: 10. CDR3 protein: CASSEDGGASVEQFF. Here the CDR3 DNA reads TGTGCCAGCAGTGAGGACGGGGGGGCCAGTGTTGAGCAGTTCTTC.

J is TRBJ1-4 and V is TRBV5-4, with 9 bases that match TRBD1. CDR1 is SGHNT, CDR2 YYREEE, per germline (reference sequence). Germline trimming cut 1 base from V and 8 bases from J; bases unmatched to any gene: 6. The CDR3 length is 15 residues. The CDR3 here is CASSLSGTGNEKLFF. CDR3 bases: TGTGCCAGCAGCTTGTCTGGGACAGGGAACGAAAAACTGTTTTTT.

This chain joins TRBV18 and TRBJ2-1, with 9 bases lining up with TRBD2. The V and J ends lost 5 bases and 8 bases, in that order; junction bases with no gene match: 16. CDR1 KGHSH and CDR2 LQKENI come from the germline V gene. This CDR3 contains 17 residues. The CDR3 loop reads CASSSPFSGGTNDEQFF. The CDR3 bases are TGTGCCAGCTCATCCCCCTTTAGCGGGGGTACTAACGATGAGCAGTTCTTC.

DNA for the CDR3: TGTGCCAGCAGTCCCAGGGAGACCCAGTACTTC. Protein product: CASSPRETQYF. The V gene is TRBV12-3 or TRBV12-4, the J gene TRBJ2-5; D gene ambiguous. The V end was cut by 5 bases, the J end by 5 bases, with 6 bases between. This CDR3 is built from 11 residues.

A few counts support this clone. In DNA form, the CDR3 reads TGTGCCAGCAGTGAAGTGGGGACAGGGCCCTACGAGCAGTACTTC. This gives the protein CASSEVGTGPYEQYF. The rearrangement links TRBV6-1 to TRBJ2-7, with 9 bases identical to TRBD1. With 1 base clipped from V and 2 bases from J, the junction kept 3 bases outside the gene matches. The CDR3 length is 15 residues. Germline assignment: CDR1 MNHNS and CDR2 SASEGT.

This sequence joins TRBV24-1 and TRBJ2-1, with D possibly TRBD2 on 7 matching bases. Trimming removed 1 base from V and 7 bases from J, with 13 bases in between. CDR1 is KGHDR, CDR2 SFDVKD, per germline. The CDR3 has 15 residues. The CDR3 bases are TGTGCCACCAGTGATTTAGGGGGGGGTGGTAATGAGCAGTTCTTC. Translating it yields CATSDLGGGGNEQFF.

The chain combines TRBV25-1 with TRBJ1-1; perhaps TRBD1 as D (5 bases). The CDR3 consists of 13 residues. Germline-derived CDR1 and CDR2 are MGHDK and SYGVNS. The V end lost 5 bases, the J end lost 2 bases, and 9 bases lay between the germline ends. The CDR3 nucleotides are TGTGCCAGCAGTTTAGGGGTTAACACTGAAGCTTTCTTT. It yields the protein CASSLGVNTEAFF.

The table lists this clone with a few counts. The chain combines TRBV11-2 with TRBJ2-5; 11 bases match TRBD2. The CDR3 is 16 amino acids. Germline CDR1 and CDR2: SGHAT and FQNNGV. J lost 7 bases, V lost 5 bases, and 12 bases had no gene match. The CDR3 spells CASSAIAGGPQGTQYF. DNA for the CDR3: TGTGCCAGCAGCGCAATAGCGGGGGGGCCTCAGGGGACCCAGTACTTC. The whole variable domain, filled in from reference TRBV11-2 and TRBJ2-5, reads EAGVAQSPRYKIIEKRQSVAFWCNPISGHATLYWYQQILGQGPKLLIQFQNNGVVDDSQLPKDRFSAERLKGVDSTLKIQPAKLEDSAVYLCASSAIAGGPQGTQYFGPGTRLLVL.

V gene TRBV27 combines with J gene TRBJ1-2, with D possibly being TRBD1 (6 bases). The CDR3 covers 14 residues. Per the germline V gene, CDR1 is MNHEY and CDR2 is SMNVEV (reference sequence). The germline V and J ends were trimmed by 10 bases and 4 bases, with 19 bases remaining between them. CDR3 DNA sequence: TGTGCCACCACACCCGGGCGGGGGGCCTATGGCTACACCTTC. Residues: CATTPGRGAYGYTF.

The chain joins TRBV29-1 to TRBJ1-3; the match to TRBD1 covers 8 bases. This CDR3 contains 11 residues. V was clipped by 6 bases and J by 10 bases; unmatched bases: 5. Germline CDR1 SQVTM, CDR2 ANQGSEA. This chain's CDR3 is CSVDRGTTIYF. In DNA, the CDR3 is TGCAGCGTAGACAGGGGAACAACCATATATTTT.

The V call is TRBV18, the J call TRBJ1-1; possibly TRBD1 for D (5 bases). V gave up 4 bases and J gave up 3 bases, with 18 bases separating them. Germline V lookup: CDR1 KGHSH, CDR2 LQKENI. The CDR3 spans 16 residues. The CDR3 protein is CASSRITGVVHTEAFF. CDR3 nucleotide sequence: TGTGCCAGCTCACGAATTACGGGGGTCGTGCACACTGAAGCTTTCTTT.

The genes are TRBV19 and TRBJ2-7, with no clear D. V gave up 3 bases and J gave up 0 bases, with 6 bases separating them. Germline V CDR1 and CDR2: LNHDA, SQIVND (reference sequence). This CDR3 region has 13 residues. The CDR3 here is CASSIQVSYEQYF. The DNA of the CDR3 is TGTGCCAGTAGTATCCAGGTCTCCTACGAGCAGTACTTC.

The V and J genes are TRBV6-5 and TRBJ2-7; 9 bases map to TRBD1. Germline V lookup: CDR1 MNHEY, CDR2 SVGAGI. Trimming took 8 bases from V and 0 from J; bases not matched to a gene: 5. The CDR3 consists of 14 residues. The DNA for the CDR3 is TGTGCCAGCCGGGAGGACAGGGGCTCCTACGAGCAGTACTTC. Translation gives CASREDRGSYEQYF.

J is TRBJ1-5 and V is TRBV7-2, with D maybe TRBD1 (6 bases). Per germline, CDR1 SGHTA and CDR2 FQGNSA. CDR3 size: 14 residues. Trimming cost V 5 bases and J 7 bases, with 15 bases left between them. CDR3 nucleotides: TGTGCCAGCAGCCAGAACAGGGTGAGCCAGCCCCAGCATTTT. The encoded protein is CASSQNRVSQPQHF.

The genes are TRBV3-1 (or the pseudogene TRBV3-2) and TRBJ2-5; D possibly corresponds to TRBD1 (6 bases). In germline, CDR1 is LGHDT, CDR2 YNNKEL (reference sequence). The germline V and J ends were trimmed by 4 bases and 10 bases, with 10 bases remaining between them. The CDR3 covers 11 residues. CDR3 DNA: TGTGCCAGCAGCCCTGGACAGATCCAGTACTTC. Residues: CASSPGQIQYF.

This clone was seen a handful of times. V gene TRBV7-3 combines with J gene TRBJ2-5; TRBD2 matches at 8 bases. This CDR3 has 15 residues. V lost 5 bases, J lost 4 bases, and 9 bases stayed unmatched. Germline V gives CDR1 SGHTA, CDR2 FQGTGA. CDR3 in amino acids: CASSLSAGGGETQYF. The CDR3 region has the DNA TGTGCCAGCAGCCTCTCGGCGGGGGGCGGAGAGACCCAGTACTTC. Variable domain in full (rest from reference TRBV7-3 and TRBJ2-5): GAGVSQTPSNKVTEKGKYVELRCDPISGHTALYWYRQSLGQGPEFLIYFQGTGAADDSGLPNDRFFAVRPEGSVSTLKIQRTERGDSAVYLCASSLSAGGGETQYFGPGTRLLVL.

The V gene is TRBV15, the J gene TRBJ2-1; D unresolved. The germline gives CDR1 LNHNV, CDR2 YYDKDF (reference sequence). This CDR3 region has 12 residues. Deletions cut 3 bases from V and 6 bases from J, with 6 bases between. CDR3 bases: TGTGCCACCAGCAGCAAATTCAATGAGCAGTTCTTC. Its translation is CATSSKFNEQFF. Together with reference TRBV15 and TRBJ2-1, the CDR3 gives the full variable domain: DAMVIQNPRYQVTQFGKPVTLSCSQTLNHNVMYWYQQKSSQAPKLLFHYYDKDFNNEADTPDNFQSRRPNTSFCFLDIRSPGLGDTAMYLCATSSKFNEQFFGPGTRLTVL.